The clone carrying this TCR beta chain was counted between two and nine times. Its antigen is still unknown. Germline V gene lookup returns CDR1 KGHSH and CDR2 LQKENI. CDR3 length: 18 residues. J lost 5 bases, V lost 0 bases, and 14 bases had no gene match. TCRB transcripts that were expressed got sequenced, as all of the isolated RNA had been reverse transcribed. Using immunoSEQ multiplex PCR, the repertoire was profiled, and TCRdb retains in-frame clones only, with some absent. The table shows about 330,000 clones, with roughly 11% occurring only once. This specimen belongs to a study of beta chain features in type 1 diabetes. For the study at large: Patients looked much like healthy donors when it came to age, gender and cell yields.

General observations from the study: Type 1 diabetes patients showed a moderate but significant shortening of TCRB CDR3s in all four CD4+ subsets.

Sequencing used naive CD4+ T cells from blood. The chain links TRBV18 to TRBJ2-5, with TRBD2 matching 8 bases. The sequence was collected from a woman in her 30s in good health. This CDR3 reads CASSPPVTSGPTEETQYF. The CDR3 DNA reads TGTGCCAGCTCACCACCTGTAACTAGCGGACCTACGGAGGAGACCCAGTACTTC.